Here is one TCR beta chain with its context. Its specificity is unknown. The data belong to a study of blood T cells in healthy people across ages. General study results and limits: Roughly linear declines in TCR beta diversity per million T cells occurred with age. Long-lived donors exceeded aged donors in naive CD4+ cells and diversity.

Primers used in a second PCR of about 7 to 12 cycles were a sample-barcoded 5' primer and a J-beta primer mix. Individual samples furnished no less than 2.5 million CDR3-containing paired-end reads apiece. TCRdb re-derived calls from the 5' RACE reads in MiXCR, one entry per CDR3 protein. Among 1.8 million or so distinct CDR3 sequences listed, around 42% were seen once. Between the trimmed V and J ends, which lost 1 base and 7 bases, there was a span of 23 bases. The CDR3 has 18 residues. Per germline, CDR1 LGHNA and CDR2 YNFKEQ. This receptor was identified in a human donor in good health. The chain combines TRBV4-2 with TRBJ2-1, with D perhaps TRBD2 (5 bases). Input material: blood. CDR3 in DNA: TGTGCCAGCAGCCAAGCGCCCCTCGAGACCCCACTAGGGAATGAGCAGTTCTTC. Its protein product is CASSQAPLETPLGNEQFF.